These 20 T cell receptor beta chains were sequenced from one sample in a study of response to subunit inactivated influenza vaccine. TCRdb redid the calling of the RT-PCR reads with MiXCR, one entry per CDR3 protein. The sample yields 400,000 to 650,000 distinct CDR3 sequences, 7.2% seen once. Material: PBMCs from blood, obtained about 23 months after vaccination. The receptors originated from a man aged 45-69 years who received an inactivated influenza vaccine.

This sequence joins TRBV12-3 or TRBV12-4 and TRBJ1-3, with D unclear. The CDR3 extends over 15 amino acids. V was clipped by 3 bases and J by 0 bases, with 9 bases between them. DNA for the CDR3: TGTGCCAGCAGTTTTTTAAAGAGCTCTGGAAACACCATATATTTT. Residues: CASSFLKSSGNTIYF.

J is TRBJ2-1 and V is TRBV4-2; D is ambiguous. This CDR3 contains 14 residues. Per germline, CDR1 LGHNA and CDR2 YNFKEQ. Trimming removed 2 bases at V and 11 bases at J, with 16 bases between. In DNA, the CDR3 is TGTGCCAGCAGCCAAATCCCCCAGGACCCCAAGCAGTTCTTC. Its translation: CASSQIPQDPKQFF.

The V gene is TRBV20-1, the J gene TRBJ1-6; 7 nucleotides line up with TRBD1. J was trimmed by 10 bases and V by 6 bases; bases with no gene match: 9. The germline V gene encodes CDR1 DFQATT and CDR2 SNEGSKA (reference sequence). The CDR3 is made up of 13 amino acids. DNA for the CDR3: TGCAGTGCCTGTAGGACAGGAGGCTCACCCCTCCACTTT. As protein: CSACRTGGSPLHF.

Turning to this clonotype: Since the CDR3 does not end with the conserved phenylalanine or tryptophan, this likely comes from a read error. The chain uses TRBV25-1 and TRBJ2-7, with TRBD1 matching over 7 bases. Germline CDR1 MGHDK, CDR2 SYGVNS. This CDR3 spans 11 amino acids. The V gene end was trimmed by 5 bases and the J gene end by 7 bases; junction bases not matched to a gene: 2. CDR3 sequence reads: CASSMGQEQYS. CDR3 in DNA: TGTGCCAGCAGTATGGGACAGGAGCAGTACTCC.

This clonotype was found a few times. The rearrangement uses TRBV12-3 or TRBV12-4 and TRBJ1-2; D may be TRBD1 (5 bases). The V gene lost 2 bases and the J gene lost 2 bases, with 9 bases spanning the gap. This CDR3 spans 14 amino acids. The CDR3 DNA is TGTGCCAGCAGTTTATTGGGGCAGAACTATGGCTACACCTTC. Translation: CASSLLGQNYGYTF.

This clonotype was seen repeatedly, ten times or more. The CDR3 protein is CASSLVAGKYNEQFF. The CDR3 region has the DNA TGTGCCAGCAGCTTAGTAGCGGGGAAATACAATGAGCAGTTCTTC. The rearrangement uses TRBV7-9 and TRBJ2-1; 8 bases are a match to TRBD2. The CDR3 contains 15 residues. CDR1 is SEHNR and CDR2 is FQNEAQ in the germline V gene (reference sequence). Trimming cost V 1 base and J 4 bases; bases outside gene matches: 3.

This clonotype turned up a few times. J is TRBJ1-2 and V is TRBV24-1; possibly TRBD1 for D (5 bases). CDR1 and CDR2 (germline): KGHDR, SFDVKD. This CDR3 comprises 14 residues. Between the trimmed V and J ends, which lost 5 bases and 0 bases, there was a span of 9 bases. CDR3 protein: CATSAAGPNYGYTF. The CDR3 region has the DNA TGTGCCACCAGTGCTGCGGGGCCTAACTATGGCTACACCTTC.

This clonotype was counted a few times. The chain employs TRBV3-1 and TRBJ1-1, with a tentative D call TRBD1 (5 bases). Per the germline V gene, CDR1 is LGHDT and CDR2 is YNNKEL (reference sequence). The V end lost 1 base, the J end lost 1 base, and 16 bases lay between the germline ends. The CDR3 runs 17 residues. The CDR3 sequence is CASSQADSHHTNTEAFF. The CDR3 DNA follows: TGTGCCAGCAGCCAAGCAGACAGCCACCACACGAACACTGAAGCTTTCTTT.

The chain carries TRBV6-1 and TRBJ2-1; D is unresolved. The germline gives CDR1 MNHNS, CDR2 SASEGT. This CDR3 spans 17 amino acids. Deletions cut 8 bases from V and 5 bases from J, with 25 bases between. The CDR3 DNA reads as TGTGCCAGCTCTACCGACCCCGGACCCCGAATGAACAATGAGCAGTTCTTC. It specifies CASSTDPGPRMNNEQFF.

CDR3 residues: CASSVGTSGNEQFF. CDR3 coding DNA: TGTGCCAGCAGCGTAGGCACTAGCGGGAATGAGCAGTTCTTC. The J gene is TRBJ2-1, the V gene TRBV9; TRBD2 matches 9 bases. The CDR3 consists of 14 residues. Germline V CDR1 and CDR2: SGDLS, YYNGEE. The V gene end was trimmed by 0 bases and the J gene end by 7 bases; junction bases not matched to a gene: 2.

There are a few counts of this clonotype. The gene calls are TRBV20-1 and TRBJ1-6; no clear D gene. Trimming stripped 0 bases from V and 2 bases from J, with 14 bases between. This CDR3 contains 17 residues. CDR1 is DFQATT and CDR2 is SNEGSKA in the germline V gene (reference sequence). The CDR3 loop is CSARDLQAPTYNSPLHF. As DNA, the CDR3 is TGCAGTGCTAGAGATCTGCAGGCGCCTACCTATAATTCACCCCTCCACTTT.

This clonotype showed up many times. The chain is built from TRBV6-2 or TRBV6-3 and TRBJ2-5, with 11 bases fitting TRBD2. V was pared by 11 bases and J by 5 bases, with 7 bases of the junction left unmatched. This CDR3 region has 13 residues. Per germline, CDR1 MNHEY and CDR2 SVGEGT. CDR3 nucleotides: TGTGCCGGGGGACTAGCGGCTGAGGAGACCCAGTACTTC. Translating it yields CAGGLAAEETQYF.

This clonotype was recorded at least ten times. The V and J genes are TRBV5-6 and TRBJ1-1, with 9 bases matching TRBD1. CDR3 length: 16 residues. Germline lookup yields CDR1 SGHDT and CDR2 YYEEEE. Trimming cost V 4 bases and J 2 bases; bases outside gene matches: 9. The CDR3 is CASSPGTGFANTEAFF. CDR3 nucleotides: TGTGCCAGCAGCCCCGGGACAGGGTTTGCAAACACTGAAGCTTTCTTT.

This clonotype appeared once. The V and J genes are TRBV10-2 and TRBJ2-7; TRBD2 matches 8 bases. V was clipped by 5 bases and J by 5 bases; unmatched bases: 11. The CDR3 length is 15 residues. From germline, CDR1 is WSHSY and CDR2 SAAADI. The CDR3 loop reads CASSRPISGGDEQYF. In nucleotides, the CDR3 is TGCGCCAGCAGTAGACCTATCAGCGGGGGCGACGAGCAGTACTTC.

The CDR3 region has the DNA TGTGCCAGCAGCACAGGGCCCCAGCCCCAGCATTTT. As protein: CASSTGPQPQHF. V is TRBV7-4 and J is TRBJ1-5; a weak D match, TRBD1 (6 bases). Germline assignment: CDR1 SGHVT and CDR2 SQSDAQ. The CDR3 covers 12 residues. V shed 5 bases and J shed 7 bases, with 9 bases lying between them. The variable domain in full, with the rest retrieved from reference TRBV7-4 and TRBJ1-5, is GAGVSQSPRYKVAKRGRDVALRCDSISGHVTLYWYRQTLGQGSEVLTYSQSDAQRDKSGRPSGRFSAERPERSVSTLKIQRTEQGDSAVYLCASSTGPQPQHFGDGTRLSIL.

This sequence joins TRBV20-1 and TRBJ2-1; 9 bases are shared with TRBD2. V trimming: 0 bases; J trimming: 2 bases; junction bases outside the gene matches: 2. The V gene's germline CDR1 is DFQATT and CDR2 SNEGSKA (reference sequence). This CDR3 comprises 15 residues. The CDR3 DNA sequence: TGCAGTGCTAGAGAGGGCGGGAGGGCCTACAATGAGCAGTTCTTC. It is translated as CSAREGGRAYNEQFF.

This chain joins TRBV10-1 and TRBJ1-4, with D possibly being TRBD1 (5 bases). The germline V gene encodes CDR1 WNHNN and CDR2 SYGVQD (reference sequence). The CDR3 contains 14 residues. Trimming cost V 2 bases and J 5 bases, with 9 bases left between them. The CDR3 DNA sequence: TGCGCCAGCAGTGAGGGGACCGGCAATGAAAAACTGTTTTTT. It specifies CASSEGTGNEKLFF.

This clonotype was seen repeatedly, ten times or more. The chain couples TRBV6-1 to TRBJ1-4; D uncertain. The CDR3 length is 15 residues. V shed 11 bases and J shed 3 bases, with 19 bases lying between them. The germline V gene encodes CDR1 MNHNS and CDR2 SASEGT. In DNA form, the CDR3 reads TGTGCCGGAAACCGAGGGCGCCCATCTAATGAAAAACTGTTTTTT. Protein product: CAGNRGRPSNEKLFF.

This clonotype occurred a few times. V gene TRBV15 combines with J gene TRBJ2-1, with D possibly being TRBD1 or TRBD2 (5 bases each). This CDR3 has 17 amino acids. Between the trimmed V and J ends, which lost 2 bases and 2 bases, there was a span of 16 bases. From germline, CDR1 is LNHNV and CDR2 YYDKDF (reference sequence). The CDR3 region has the DNA TGTGCCACCAGCAGATATGGTGGGACCGCAGCCTACAATGAGCAGTTCTTC. Translating it yields CATSRYGGTAAYNEQFF.

This CDR3 reads CASSPRAGLAYNSPLHF. Written as DNA, the CDR3 is TGTGCCAGCAGCCCAAGAGCAGGGCTGGCCTATAATTCACCCCTCCACTTT. The chain is built from TRBV27 and TRBJ1-6; tentative D call: TRBD1 (5 bases). CDR3 size: 17 residues. Germline V gives CDR1 MNHEY, CDR2 SMNVEV (reference sequence). V shed 6 bases and J shed 2 bases, with 17 bases lying between them.